The rows below give T cell receptor beta chains drawn from one sample of a study of CD8+CD57+ T cells in acquired aplastic anemia. TCRdb fed the reads into MiXCR, producing one record per CDR3 protein. The table lists under 500,000 distinct CDR3 sequences, approximately 32% of them singletons. What was sequenced was sorted CD4+, CD8+, or CD8+CD57+ T cells (not recorded which) from PBMCs. The receptors shown here come from a human donor with aplastic anemia. Both conserved end residues are part of each CDR3. The order of the fields is V gene, J gene, D gene, clone size, CDR3 DNA, CDR3 protein. D genes are given only for firm matches. A row's size may be missing; if present it is once, few, many or a size class.

TRBV24-1	TRBJ1-4	-	once	TGTGCCACCAGCTCTACAGGTTTGGTGTTTTTT	CATSSTGLVFF
TRBV7-2	TRBJ2-3	-	-	TGTGCCAGCAGCTTTTCCTCCACAGATACGCAGTATTTT	CASSFSSTDTQYF
TRBV20-1	TRBJ2-7	TRBD2	-	TGCAGTGCCGTTGGGACTAGCGGCTCCTACGAGCAGTACTTC	CSAVGTSGSYEQYF
TRBV25-1	TRBJ2-5	-	few	TGTGCCAGCAGCGTGGACAATAGGGTGGAGACCCAGTACTTC	CASSVDNRVETQYF
TRBV7-3	TRBJ2-7	-	many	TGTGCCAGCAGCAAACGGGACGGCGGAAGCTACGAGCAGTACTTC	CASSKRDGGSYEQYF
TRBV12-3/TRBV12-4	TRBJ2-3	TRBD2	few	TGTGCCAGCAGTTTCCCTAGCGGAAGATCAGATACGCAGTATTTT	CASSFPSGRSDTQYF
TRBV5-6	TRBJ2-1	-	-	TGTGCCAGCAGCTTGGAACAAGTAAACGAGCAGTTCTTC	CASSLEQVNEQFF
TRBV5-4	TRBJ1-6	-	-	TGTGCCAGCAGCTTGTTGGGGGTCCTCTCACCCCTCCACTTT	CASSLLGVLSPLHF
TRBV2	TRBJ2-3	-	once	TGTGCCAGCAGTTTAGCGCATCCGGGTAGCACAGATACGCAGTATTTT	CASSLAHPGSTDTQYF
TRBV25-1	TRBJ2-1	TRBD2	once	TGTGCCAGCAGCCCTGGGACTAGCGGGAGAAGATATGAGCAGTTCTTC	CASSPGTSGRRYEQFF
TRBV10-3	TRBJ1-1	TRBD1	-	TGTGCCATCCTACAGGGGGAAGCTTTCTTT	CAILQGEAFF
TRBV2	TRBJ1-4	-	-	TGTGCCAGCAGTGAAGCGGCGGCTATTAATGAAAAACTGTTTTTT	CASSEAAAINEKLFF
TRBV7-2	TRBJ2-1	TRBD1	many	TGTGCCAGCAGCTCCGACAGGGTGTCCTACAATGAACAGTTCTTC	CASSSDRVSYNEQFF
TRBV7-9	TRBJ2-7	-	many	TGTGCCAGCAGTCGACTGTGGTACGAGCAGTACTTC	CASSRLWYEQYF
TRBV19	TRBJ1-2	-	-	TGTGCCAGTAGTGAGGGGGAAATAGGCTACACCTTC	CASSEGEIGYTF
TRBV9	TRBJ1-1	-	-	TGTGCCAGCAGCGTAGATCTGGGAATGGACACTGAAGCTTTCTTT	CASSVDLGMDTEAFF
TRBV7-2	TRBJ2-5	-	few	TGTGCCAGCAGCTCCAGGACAGCGCAAGAGACCCAGTACTTC	CASSSRTAQETQYF
TRBV24-1	TRBJ2-5	-	few	TGTGCCACCAGTGAAGGCAGGGATGAGACCCAGTACTTC	CATSEGRDETQYF
TRBV24-1	TRBJ1-5	-	-	TGTGCCACCAGTGAGGGGGGGGAGGGCGGGGGTCAGCCCCAGCATTTT	CATSEGGEGGGQPQHF
TRBV7-6	TRBJ1-1	TRBD1	many	TGTGCCAGCAGGTTACAGGGGGGGCTTACGAACACTGAAGCTTTCTTT	CASRLQGGLTNTEAFF
TRBV12-3/TRBV12-4	TRBJ2-3	-	-	TGTGCCAGCAGTTTCAATTGGGATACGCAGTATTTT	CASSFNWDTQYF
TRBV19	TRBJ2-2	-	few	TGTGCCAGTAGTACCCTTCGGAGTTTGACCGAGGGGACCGGGGAGCTGTTTTTT	CASSTLRSLTEGTGELFF
TRBV6-1	TRBJ1-2	TRBD1	-	TGTGCCAGCGGAACCGAGAGAGGGACAGGAGTCTCTGGCTACACCTTC	CASGTERGTGVSGYTF
TRBV5-5	TRBJ2-7	-	few	TGTGCCAGCAGCTTGGTAGGGTGGGACGAGCAGTACTTC	CASSLVGWDEQYF
TRBV4-1	TRBJ1-1	-	few	TGCGCCAGCAGCCAAGATTTCGGGGGTGGATTGAAGGCTTTCTTT	CASSQDFGGGLKAFF
TRBV20-1	TRBJ2-7	TRBD2	-	TGCAGTGCTAGAGATTATAGCGGGGGTTACGAGCAGTACTTC	CSARDYSGGYEQYF
TRBV5-6	TRBJ2-7	TRBD2	-	TGTGCCAGCAGCTTTAGCCAGGGAGGGTACGAGCAGTACTTC	CASSFSQGGYEQYF
TRBV29-1	TRBJ2-7	TRBD1	-	TGCAGCGCAGGACAGGCCCACGAGCAGTACTTC	CSAGQAHEQYF
TRBV7-2	TRBJ2-6	TRBD1	few	TGTGCCAGCAGCAGGACAGGCTCTGGGGCCAACGTCCTGACTTTC	CASSRTGSGANVLTF
TRBV7-2	TRBJ1-2	-	many	TGTGCCAGCAGCTTAGTTTTGGGATATGGCTACACCTTC	CASSLVLGYGYTF